Presented here are 30 T cell receptor beta chains from one specimen sequenced in a study of blood T cells in healthy people across ages. Then a second PCR, running roughly 7 to 11 cycles, was carried out with a sample-barcoded 5' primer and a J-beta primer mix. A single record per CDR3 protein comes from TCRdb applying MiXCR to the 5' RACE reads. There are about 1.8 million distinct CDR3 sequences in the sample; around 50% occur only once, and approximately 2.1% lies in the top ten. Sequences were obtained from blood. These receptors all stem from a woman aged 40 to 49 in good health.

The rearrangement joins TRBV21-1 to TRBJ1-2; TRBD1 is the table's D call, not checked against the DNA. TRBV21-1 is reported as a pseudogene. This CDR3 comprises 15 residues. This CDR3 is CARPGQGSSNYGYTF. The CDR3 nucleotides read TGTGCCAGACCGGGACAGGGAAGCTCTAACTATGGCTACACCTTC.

V is TRBV20-1 and J is TRBJ1-5, with no clear D. The germline V and J ends were trimmed by 2 bases and 1 base, with 9 bases remaining between them. The CDR3 is 14 amino acids. The germline V gene encodes CDR1 DFQATT and CDR2 SNEGSKA (reference sequence). Here the CDR3 reads CSARKAASNQPQHF. The CDR3 region has the DNA TGCAGTGCTAGAAAGGCCGCCAGCAATCAGCCCCAGCATTTT.

V usage is TRBV29-1 and J usage is TRBJ2-5; D unresolved. V lost 0 bases, J lost 11 bases, and 16 bases lay in between. The germline gives CDR1 SQVTM, CDR2 ANQGSEA. CDR3 length: 13 amino acids. The CDR3 loop is CSVEERADNEQYF. The CDR3 DNA is TGCAGCGTTGAAGAAAGGGCAGACAATGAGCAGTACTTC. The variable domain in full, completed from reference TRBV29-1 and TRBJ2-5, reads SAVISQKPSRDICQRGTSLTIQCQVDSQVTMMFWYRQQPGQSLTLIATANQGSEATYESGFVIDKFPISRPNLTFSTLTVSNMSPEDSSIYLCSVEERADNEQYFGPGTRLLVL.

This clonotype showed up just a few times. The chain joins TRBV7-9 to TRBJ2-7; 7 bases are shared with TRBD2. Looked up from germline, CDR1 is SEHNR and CDR2 is FQNEAQ (reference sequence). The CDR3 spans 15 residues. The V and J ends lost 5 bases and 2 bases, in that order; junction bases with no gene match: 9. CDR3 residues: CASSPSLARAYEQYF. The CDR3 DNA reads as TGTGCCAGCAGCCCCTCACTAGCGAGAGCCTACGAGCAGTACTTC.

This clonotype was seen at least ten times. The chain couples TRBV4-1 to TRBJ2-1, with 7 bases identical to TRBD2. Germline V CDR1 and CDR2: MGHRA, YSYEKL. This CDR3 spans 14 amino acids. The ends lost 4 bases at V and 9 bases at J; junction bases unmatched: 9. The chain's CDR3 is CASSPMEGGSEQFF. As DNA, the CDR3 is TGCGCCAGCAGCCCCATGGAAGGCGGGAGTGAGCAGTTCTTC.

This clonotype was counted only a few times. CDR3 loop: CASSTGTEDKETQYF. Here the CDR3 DNA reads TGTGCCAGCAGCACTGGGACGGAGGATAAAGAGACCCAGTACTTC. The J gene is TRBJ2-5, the V gene TRBV11-2, with D tentatively TRBD1 or TRBD2 (5 bases each). The V gene lost 5 bases and the J gene lost 3 bases, with 16 bases spanning the gap. The CDR3 totals 15 residues. Germline CDR1 and CDR2: SGHAT and FQNNGV. The full variable domain, its missing parts supplied by reference TRBV11-2 and TRBJ2-5, is EAGVAQSPRYKIIEKRQSVAFWCNPISGHATLYWYQQILGQGPKLLIQFQNNGVVDDSQLPKDRFSAERLKGVDSTLKIQPAKLEDSAVYLCASSTGTEDKETQYFGPGTRLLVL.

Concerning this clonotype: A clone one base away is much larger, so this may be a read error. The rearrangement links TRBV10-3 to TRBJ2-5, with 7 bases that match TRBD2. In germline, CDR1 is ENHRY, CDR2 SYGVKD. The J segment lost 0 bases and the V segment lost 11 bases, leaving 6 bases of the junction unmatched. CDR3 size: 13 residues. Written as DNA, the CDR3 is TGTGCCGCGCTAGCGGAGTACCAAGAGACCCAGTACTTC. It encodes CAALAEYQETQYF.

This clonotype was found once. The CDR3 DNA follows: TGCAGTGCTCCTTCGGGGCACCTCACCGGGGAGCTGTTTTTT. This gives the protein CSAPSGHLTGELFF. The chain links TRBV20-1 to TRBJ2-2; D possibly matches TRBD1 or TRBD2 (5 bases each). The CDR3 consists of 14 residues. V was shortened by 5 bases and J by 4 bases, with 14 bases between the two germline ends. Germline V lookup: CDR1 DFQATT, CDR2 SNEGSKA (reference sequence).

Comment on this clonotype: One end of the junction is discordant with germline, which a read error may explain. The chain combines TRBV28 with TRBJ1-5; possible D gene TRBD1, 5 bases. The length of the CDR3 is 14 residues. Germline CDR1 is MDHEN and CDR2 is SYDVKM. The CDR3: CASGRVENNQPRHF. The CDR3 region has the DNA TGTGCCAGCGGCAGGGTTGAGAACAATCAGCCCCGGCATTTT.

The J gene is TRBJ1-1, the V gene TRBV6-5, with 8 bases aligning to TRBD1. Trimming removed 6 bases from V and 5 bases from J; junction bases left unmatched: 5. CDR1 and CDR2 from the germline V gene are MNHEY and SVGAGI. There are 13 residues in the CDR3. The DNA of the CDR3 is TGTGCCAGCAGAAGACAGGGGTGGACTGAAGCTTTCTTT. Its protein product is CASRRQGWTEAFF.

This clonotype turned up a few times. The rearrangement joins TRBV5-1 to TRBJ2-5, with 7 bases fitting TRBD2. Germline loops: CDR1 SGHRS, CDR2 YFSETQ. Germline trimming cut 0 bases from V and 5 bases from J; bases unmatched to any gene: 7. The CDR3 contains 15 residues. The CDR3 reads CASSLAGTNKETQYF. For the CDR3, the DNA is TGCGCCAGCAGCTTGGCCGGGACTAACAAGGAGACCCAGTACTTC.

The genes are TRBV27 and TRBJ2-1, with D perhaps matching TRBD1 (7 bases). Trimming shortened V by 9 bases and J by 10 bases, and 16 bases separated the two germline ends. Germline CDR1 reads MNHEY; CDR2 reads SMNVEV (reference sequence). The CDR3 length is 12 residues. The DNA for the CDR3 is TGTGCCAGTGCCAGGGGGGTCAAGGAGCAGTTCTTC. Translating it yields CASARGVKEQFF.

The CDR3 spells CASSAEALGHNTFGYTF. CDR3 coding DNA: TGCGCCAGCAGCGCGGAAGCTCTCGGACACAACACCTTTGGCTACACCTTC. V gene TRBV5-1 combines with J gene TRBJ1-2; D perhaps matches TRBD1 (5 bases). The length of the CDR3 is 17 residues. Germline values: CDR1 SGHRS, CDR2 YFSETQ. Trimming removed 4 bases at V and 7 bases at J, with 26 bases between.

This clonotype was counted a few times. V gene TRBV6-1 combines with J gene TRBJ2-7, with D tentatively TRBD1 or TRBD2 (5 bases each). Trimming cost V 8 bases and J 0 bases, with 8 bases left between them. Looked up from germline, CDR1 is MNHNS and CDR2 is SASEGT. The CDR3 totals 12 residues. CDR3 sequence: CASGTDSYEQYF. CDR3 bases: TGTGCCAGCGGGACGGACTCCTACGAGCAGTACTTC.

This clonotype was seen only a few times. The chain links TRBV29-1 to TRBJ2-3; 9 nucleotides align to TRBD2. After removal of 3 bases from V and 1 base from J, the junction contained 2 bases not matched to a gene. CDR1 SQVTM and CDR2 ANQGSEA come from the germline V gene. The CDR3 is 14 residues long. The CDR3 region is CSVDERGGTDTQYF. CDR3 in DNA: TGCAGCGTTGACGAGCGGGGGGGCACAGATACGCAGTATTTT.

The table lists this clonotype with a few counts. V is TRBV4-2 and J is TRBJ1-2, with 10 bases identical to TRBD1. Losses at the gene ends were 3 bases for V and 6 bases for J; bases not matched to a gene: 4. Germline-derived CDR1 and CDR2 are LGHNA and YNFKEQ. The CDR3 runs 14 residues. CDR3 region: CASSHYGTGDGYTF. Written as DNA, the CDR3 is TGTGCCAGCAGCCATTATGGGACAGGGGATGGCTACACCTTC.

The chain joins TRBV7-8 to TRBJ1-5; D call uncertain. The V end was cut by 7 bases, the J end by 6 bases, with 13 bases between. The CDR3 spans 13 residues. Germline V CDR1 and CDR2: SGHVS, FQNEAQ. The CDR3 sequence is CASTTGSVQPQHF. In DNA form, the CDR3 reads TGTGCCAGCACCACGGGTTCGGTTCAGCCCCAGCATTTT.

The gene calls are TRBV24-1 and TRBJ2-3, with TRBD1 as a possible D gene (5 bases). CDR1 is KGHDR, CDR2 SFDVKD, per germline. The V end was cut by 4 bases, the J end by 7 bases, with 11 bases between. The CDR3 covers 13 residues. This CDR3 reads CATSEQGAYTQYF. DNA of the CDR3: TGTGCCACCAGTGAACAAGGGGCGTATACGCAGTATTTT.

This clonotype was observed a handful of times. This chain uses TRBV7-9 with TRBJ2-5, with D perhaps being TRBD1 or TRBD2 (5 bases each). Trimming took 2 bases from V and 5 from J, leaving 12 bases between them. The length of the CDR3 is 14 residues. CDR1 and CDR2 from the germline V gene are SEHNR and FQNEAQ (reference sequence). CDR3: CASSLNVGDETQYF. The DNA of the CDR3 is TGTGCCAGCAGCTTAAATGTGGGGGACGAGACCCAGTACTTC.

This clonotype was seen a single time. The chain combines TRBV4-1 with TRBJ2-4, with 9 bases identical to TRBD1. From germline, CDR1 is MGHRA and CDR2 YSYEKL. CDR3 size: 16 residues. V lost 8 bases, J lost 2 bases, and 10 bases stayed unmatched. CDR3 sequence (DNA): TGCGCCAGCGGCCTCGGGACAGGGAGAACCAAAAACATTCAGTACTTC. Protein product: CASGLGTGRTKNIQYF.

The chain has TRBV7-9 and TRBJ2-7, with D perhaps assigned TRBD1 or TRBD2 (5 bases each). V gave up 5 bases and J gave up 1 base, with 21 bases separating them. Germline loops: CDR1 SEHNR, CDR2 FQNEAQ (reference sequence). CDR3 length: 17 residues. CDR3 in DNA: TGTGCCAGCAGCCCGTCCCGGGACCGTTATTTGTCCTACGAGCAGTACTTC. This translates into CASSPSRDRYLSYEQYF.

This chain uses TRBV14 with TRBJ1-1, with a possible D match to TRBD1 (6 bases). The CDR3 is 15 residues long. The V and J ends lost 4 bases and 3 bases respectively, with 15 bases between them. Per the germline V gene, CDR1 is SGHDN and CDR2 is FVKESK. The CDR3 nucleotides are TGTGCCAGCAGCCCCAGAGGGGGAAGGGACACTGAAGCTTTCTTT. This translates into CASSPRGGRDTEAFF.

The count of this clonotype is one. This chain uses TRBV6-1 with TRBJ1-4; 7 bases fit TRBD1. This CDR3 region has 19 residues. Losses at the gene ends were 7 bases for V and 7 bases for J; bases not matched to a gene: 24. Germline CDR1 MNHNS, CDR2 SASEGT. CDR3 in DNA: TGTGCCAGCACCCCCGGTTTAGGCCCGCCCAGGGGGAGGAGTGAAAAACTGTTTTTT. It encodes CASTPGLGPPRGRSEKLFF.

This clonotype was seen a few times. This chain joins TRBV4-3 and TRBJ2-3, with 11 bases matching TRBD2. Germline CDR1 and CDR2: LGHNA and YSLEER. The CDR3 contains 17 residues. V gave up 7 bases and J gave up 2 bases; unmatched junction bases: 11. Written as DNA, the CDR3 is TGCGCCAGCACCTCAAATCCGGGACTAGCGGACACAGATACGCAGTATTTT. Translation: CASTSNPGLADTDTQYF.

This chain joins TRBV20-1 and TRBJ2-2, with D tentatively TRBD1 or TRBD2 (5 bases each). Per germline, CDR1 DFQATT and CDR2 SNEGSKA (reference sequence). V lost 6 bases to trimming and J lost 6 bases, with 14 bases between them. The CDR3 has 13 amino acids. The CDR3 DNA reads as TGCAGTGCCACCGGGACGCACGCCGGGGAGCTGTTTTTT. As protein: CSATGTHAGELFF.

Only a few counts were recorded for this clonotype. The V gene is TRBV20-1, the J gene TRBJ2-7; D unclear. Germline loops: CDR1 DFQATT, CDR2 SNEGSKA (reference sequence). Trimming left V 3 bases short and J 6 bases short, with 6 bases between. The CDR3 is 10 amino acids. CDR3 nucleotides: TGCAGTGCTAGCTTTGTCGAGCAGTACTTC. It encodes CSASFVEQYF.

V gene TRBV7-6 combines with J gene TRBJ1-4, with a possible D match to TRBD1 (5 bases). In germline, CDR1 is SGHVS, CDR2 FNYEAQ. Trimming took off 2 bases at V and 7 bases at J, with 14 bases between the two ends. This CDR3 region has 15 residues. In nucleotides, the CDR3 is TGTGCCAGCAGCTTAATGTCTGGGGGTGGTGAAAAACTGTTTTTT. Its protein product is CASSLMSGGGEKLFF. Full variable domain (rest looked up from reference TRBV7-6 and TRBJ1-4): GAGVSQSPRYKVTKRGQDVALRCDPISGHVSLYWYRQALGQGPEFLTYFNYEAQQDKSGLPNDRFSAERPEGSISTLTIQRTEQRDSAMYRCASSLMSGGGEKLFFGSGTQLSVL.

The chain recombines TRBV12-3 or TRBV12-4 with TRBJ2-3, with 7 nucleotides matching TRBD2. Trimming removed 9 bases from V and 6 bases from J; junction bases left unmatched: 15. The CDR3 contains 15 residues. CDR3 DNA: TGTGCCAGTAGCCCCCGAGAGCGGGGCGGCGATACGCAGTATTTT. This encodes CASSPRERGGDTQYF.

V is TRBV12-3 or TRBV12-4 and J is TRBJ2-3, with 9 bases that match TRBD2. Trimming at V came to 5 bases and at J to 4 bases, leaving 10 bases not matched to a gene. The CDR3 is 16 amino acids. The CDR3 DNA reads as TGTGCCAGCAGTCGCCCGCGGGGGGGCCCCCCAGATACGCAGTATTTT. It translates to CASSRPRGGPPDTQYF.

This clonotype was recorded a few times. The gene calls are TRBV25-1 and TRBJ2-3; D unclear. The CDR3 is made up of 15 amino acids. Trimming took off 1 base at V and 2 bases at J, with 10 bases between the two ends. The germline CDR1 and CDR2 sequences are MGHDK and SYGVNS. This chain's CDR3 is CASSESSDVTDTQYF. The CDR3 nucleotides are TGTGCCAGCAGTGAATCGTCGGATGTCACAGATACGCAGTATTTT.